The 10 T cell receptor beta chains given below trace back to one sample, sequenced in a study of T cells after yellow fever vaccination. A single record per CDR3 protein comes from TCRdb applying MiXCR to the 5' RACE reads. The sample carries roughly 400,000 distinct CDR3 sequences, roughly a sixth recorded once. The specimen comprised PBMCs, sampled before the yellow fever booster vaccination. The source of these receptors is a man aged 18 to 29 who received the YFV17D yellow fever vaccine.

This clonotype was detected many times. This chain links TRBV28 with TRBJ2-5; TRBD2 matches 8 bases. V dropped 6 bases and J dropped 0; count of bases not matched to a gene: 6. Germline V CDR1 and CDR2: MDHEN, SYDVKM. CDR3 size: 15 residues. The CDR3 nucleotides read TGTGCCAGCAGGAGGGCTAGCGGGTACCAAGAGACCCAGTACTTC. As protein: CASRRASGYQETQYF.

In this sample, this clonotype turned up a few times. This sequence joins TRBV7-2 and TRBJ2-1; 9 bases are a match to TRBD2. The CDR3 is 17 amino acids. The germline CDR1 and CDR2 sequences are SGHTA and FQGNSA. Trimming cost V 2 bases and J 4 bases; bases outside gene matches: 9. The CDR3 DNA reads TGTGCCAGCAGCTTACAGGGTAGCGGGGGCCCTTACAATGAGCAGTTCTTC. Amino acids: CASSLQGSGGPYNEQFF.

This clonotype was observed a few times. This sequence joins TRBV20-1 and TRBJ2-7; D is undetermined. This CDR3 contains 13 residues. Trimming stripped 3 bases from V and 1 base from J, with 10 bases between. CDR1 is DFQATT, CDR2 SNEGSKA, per germline (reference sequence). The CDR3 DNA follows: TGCAGTGCTAGCTCTCCTAAATCCTACGAGCAGTACTTC. This encodes CSASSPKSYEQYF.

V is TRBV5-4 and J is TRBJ1-2; D uncertain. Germline V CDR1 and CDR2: SGHNT, YYREEE (reference sequence). The CDR3 spans 13 residues. V was cut by 4 bases and J by 10 bases, with 17 bases left in between. As DNA, the CDR3 is TGTGCCAGCAGCCGTGGGCCATTGGGAGTCTACACCTTC. This encodes CASSRGPLGVYTF. The variable domain in full, with the rest retrieved from reference TRBV5-4 and TRBJ1-2, is ETGVTQSPTHLIKTRGQQVTLRCSSQSGHNTVSWYQQALGQGPQFIFQYYREEENGRGNFPPRFSGLQFPNYSSELNVNALELDDSALYLCASSRGPLGVYTFGSGTRLTVV.

This rearrangement joins TRBV29-1 to TRBJ1-1; D possibly corresponds to TRBD1 (5 bases). Trimming took 5 bases from V and 3 from J, leaving 10 bases between them. This CDR3 is built from 12 residues. Germline V lookup: CDR1 SQVTM, CDR2 ANQGSEA. The DNA for the CDR3 is TGCAGCGTTACGGGACTGGACACTGAAGCTTTCTTT. It is translated as CSVTGLDTEAFF.

This clonotype was picked up many times. The genes are TRBV29-1 and TRBJ2-7; 9 positions match TRBD1. The trim removed 3 bases at V and 3 bases at J, leaving 3 bases unmatched. The CDR3 sequence is 13 residues long. Germline V CDR1 and CDR2: SQVTM, ANQGSEA. In DNA form, the CDR3 reads TGCAGCGTTGAGTCGGGACAGGGCTACGAGCAGTACTTC. Protein product: CSVESGQGYEQYF.

The chain joins TRBV4-3 to TRBJ2-7; 8 nucleotides match TRBD2. This CDR3 region has 15 residues. In germline, CDR1 is LGHNA, CDR2 YSLEER. Unmatched junction bases numbered 5, after V lost 1 base and J lost 3 bases. In DNA form, the CDR3 reads TGCGCCAGCAGCCAAGCTAGCGGGTCCTTCTACGAGCAGTACTTC. Translation: CASSQASGSFYEQYF.

In its sample, this clonotype was seen a few times. This chain links TRBV7-3 with TRBJ1-2; TRBD1 is a possible D gene (6 bases). Germline lookup yields CDR1 SGHTA and CDR2 FQGTGA. V lost 7 bases and J lost 4, with 22 bases in between. The length of the CDR3 is 16 residues. CDR3 residues: CASTTAGGGLIYGYTF. The CDR3, as DNA: TGTGCCAGCACCACCGCGGGGGGGGGCCTTATCTATGGCTACACCTTC. The full variable domain, its missing parts supplied by reference TRBV7-3 and TRBJ1-2, is GAGVSQTPSNKVTEKGKYVELRCDPISGHTALYWYRQSLGQGPEFLIYFQGTGAADDSGLPNDRFFAVRPEGSVSTLKIQRTERGDSAVYLCASTTAGGGLIYGYTFGSGTRLTVV.

This clonotype was detected only a few times. The rearrangement uses TRBV2 and TRBJ2-7; TRBD2 is a possible D gene (6 bases). The length of the CDR3 is 14 residues. Germline loops: CDR1 SNHLY, CDR2 FYNNEI. V dropped 6 bases and J dropped 3 bases, with 15 bases sitting between them. CDR3 DNA: TGTGCCAGCAGGGAGTCGGGCGGGGACTACGAGCAGTACTTC. Translating it yields CASRESGGDYEQYF.

This clonotype appeared a few times. The rearrangement uses TRBV15 and TRBJ2-3; D is possibly TRBD1 or TRBD2 (6 bases each). In germline, CDR1 is LNHNV, CDR2 YYDKDF (reference sequence). This CDR3 spans 17 amino acids. V lost 0 bases, J lost 4 bases, and 17 bases lay in between. CDR3 DNA sequence: TGTGCCACCAGCAGAGATTTCGGGGGCGTTCGGGCAGATACGCAGTATTTT. Protein sequence: CATSRDFGGVRADTQYF.